This TCR beta chain was captured in a study of T cell changes during pregnancy in multiple sclerosis. Measured with immunoSEQ multiplex PCR; TCRdb has only the in-frame clones, and not every one. The table has some 40,000 clones, approximately 90% seen once; the top ten hold roughly 0.5%. V was clipped by 4 bases and J by 6 bases, with 13 bases between them. CDR3 length: 14 amino acids. Per the germline V gene, CDR1 is SGHRS and CDR2 is YFSETQ. The chain combines TRBV5-1 with TRBJ1-4; D is uncertain. Specimen: CD4+ T cells from peripheral blood mononuclear cells, collected in the first trimester of pregnancy. The TCR originated in a female donor with multiple sclerosis, enrolled in a pregnancy study. The CDR3 bases are TGCGCCAGCAGCATCCAACTCGATGATGAAAAACTGTTTTTT. This gives the protein CASSIQLDDEKLFF.